Following are 10 T cell receptor beta chains from one sample sequenced in a study of blood T cells in healthy people across ages. Together with a sample-barcoded 5' primer, a J-beta primer mix was included in a second PCR lasting about 6 to 11 cycles. TCRdb fed the 5' RACE reads into MiXCR, producing one record per CDR3 protein. The profile covers approximately 2,000,000 distinct CDR3 sequences, with about two fifths appearing a single time and 23% taken by the ten largest. The source material was blood. These receptors originate from a human donor in good health.

The CDR3 is CSATGLPPSTDTQYF. As DNA, the CDR3 is TGCAGTGCTACTGGACTACCTCCCAGCACAGATACGCAGTATTTT. The gene calls are TRBV20-1 and TRBJ2-3; D perhaps matches TRBD2 (6 bases). The ends were cut back, 4 bases at V and 0 bases at J, with 14 bases in the middle. The CDR3 consists of 15 residues. Germline values: CDR1 DFQATT, CDR2 SNEGSKA (reference sequence).

This clonotype occurred a few times. The chain couples TRBV20-1 to TRBJ2-7, with 8 bases matching TRBD1. The end of the DNA is better explained by TRBJ2-5, so the J call may be wrong. This CDR3 is 14 amino acids long. The germline CDR1 and CDR2 sequences are DFQATT and SNEGSKA (reference sequence). CDR3 region: CSAQGTGGGETQYF. In nucleotides, the CDR3 is TGCAGTGCCCAAGGGACAGGAGGAGGAGAGACCCAGTACTTC.

The V gene is TRBV7-3, the J gene TRBJ2-3, with a tentative D call TRBD2 (5 bases). V shed 6 bases and J shed 1 base, with 11 bases lying between them. The CDR3 consists of 14 residues. The V gene's germline CDR1 is SGHTA and CDR2 FQGTGA. CDR3 sequence (DNA): TGTGCCAGCAGTTTCGGGGTTCGCACAGATACGCAGTATTTT. Translating it yields CASSFGVRTDTQYF.

Ten or more counts support this clonotype. CDR3 amino acids: CASSLENQETQYF. The CDR3 DNA reads TGCGCCAGCAGCTTGGAAAATCAAGAGACCCAGTACTTC. The J gene is TRBJ2-5, the V gene TRBV5-1; no clear D gene. Trimming left V 0 bases short and J 2 bases short, with 5 bases between. Germline CDR1 is SGHRS and CDR2 is YFSETQ. This CDR3 has 13 residues.

This clonotype was found a few times. The chain couples TRBV2 to TRBJ2-4, with 8 bases fitting TRBD1. This CDR3 is built from 14 residues. V shed 1 base and J 8 bases; nucleotides not matched to a gene: 4. The germline gives CDR1 SNHLY, CDR2 FYNNEI. CDR3: CASSEGQGADIQYF. CDR3 nucleotides: TGTGCCAGCAGTGAAGGTCAGGGGGCGGACATTCAGTACTTC. The full variable domain, with the rest looked up from reference TRBV2 and TRBJ2-4, is EPEVTQTPSHQVTQMGQEVILRCVPISNHLYFYWYRQILGQKVEFLVSFYNNEISEKSEIFDDQFSVERPDGSNFTLKIRSTKLEDSAMYFCASSEGQGADIQYFGAGTRLSVL.

In DNA form, the CDR3 reads TGTGCCAGCAGTTTCTCCCCGGGACAGGGCCCGGGGGAGCAGTTCTTC. As protein: CASSFSPGQGPGEQFF. This sequence joins TRBV28 and TRBJ2-1, with 9 bases aligning to TRBD1. Germline CDR1 reads MDHEN; CDR2 reads SYDVKM. The J segment lost 10 bases and the V segment lost 3 bases, leaving 13 bases of the junction unmatched. This CDR3 has 16 amino acids.

The chain carries TRBV9 and TRBJ1-2; D gene uncertain. V was shortened by 6 bases and J by 4 bases, with 13 bases between the two germline ends. This CDR3 is built from 13 residues. Germline V gene sequence: CDR1 SGDLS, CDR2 YYNGEE. CDR3 sequence (DNA): TGTGCCAGCAATGGCTACCAATTCTATGGCTACACCTTC. Encoded protein: CASNGYQFYGYTF.

This clonotype was seen at least ten times. The rearrangement joins TRBV7-9 to TRBJ1-1; 7 bases align to TRBD1. The CDR3 extends over 13 amino acids. V was clipped by 4 bases and J by 6 bases; unmatched bases: 5. Germline V lookup: CDR1 SEHNR, CDR2 FQNEAQ (reference sequence). The CDR3 region has the DNA TGTGCCAGCAGCTCGACAGGGTTCGCTGAAGCTTTCTTT. Translating it yields CASSSTGFAEAFF.

This clonotype was observed a handful of times. The chain combines TRBV20-1 with TRBJ1-2; 10 nucleotides line up with TRBD1. Germline assignment: CDR1 DFQATT and CDR2 SNEGSKA (reference sequence). V dropped 6 bases and J dropped 4; count of bases not matched to a gene: 5. The CDR3 extends over 13 amino acids. DNA of the CDR3: TGCAGTGCAAGCGACAGGGGGCTCTATGGCTACACCTTC. Its protein product is CSASDRGLYGYTF.

The genes are TRBV29-1 and TRBJ2-1; 7 nucleotides match TRBD1. The J segment lost 8 bases and the V segment lost 6 bases, leaving 7 bases of the junction unmatched. The length of the CDR3 is 12 residues. Germline lookup yields CDR1 SQVTM and CDR2 ANQGSEA. The CDR3 coding sequence is TGCAGCGTCGGCCGGGACAGCCATGAGCAGTTCTTC. Translating it yields CSVGRDSHEQFF.